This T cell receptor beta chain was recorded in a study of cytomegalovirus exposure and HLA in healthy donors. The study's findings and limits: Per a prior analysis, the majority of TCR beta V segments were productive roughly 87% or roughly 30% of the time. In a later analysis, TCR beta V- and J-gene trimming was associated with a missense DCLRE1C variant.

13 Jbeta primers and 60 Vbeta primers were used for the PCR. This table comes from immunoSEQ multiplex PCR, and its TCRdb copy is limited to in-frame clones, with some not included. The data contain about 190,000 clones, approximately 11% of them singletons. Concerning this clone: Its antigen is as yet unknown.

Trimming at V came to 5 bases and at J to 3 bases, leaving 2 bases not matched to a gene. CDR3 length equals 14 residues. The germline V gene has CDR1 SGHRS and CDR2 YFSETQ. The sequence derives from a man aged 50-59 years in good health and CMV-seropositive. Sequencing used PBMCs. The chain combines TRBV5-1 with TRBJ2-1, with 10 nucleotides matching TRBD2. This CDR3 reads CASRAGGGYNEQFF. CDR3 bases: TGCGCCAGCAGAGCGGGGGGGGGCTACAATGAGCAGTTCTTC.